This T cell receptor beta chain was captured by sequencing in a study of blood T cell repertoires in COVID-19. Study details: The United States, Italy and Spain were the sources of the acute and convalescent COVID-19 samples. In each case, the material was cDNA or gDNA derived from T cells, B-cell-depleted T cells, or PBMCs.

Study processing details: Cell counts per sample came from amplifying reference gene primers. TCRdb's table, derived via immunoSEQ multiplex PCR, lists solely in-frame clones and lacks some. That table gives V, J and clone size, and the DNA gave D and trimming. The table includes around 100,000 clones, around nine tenths detected once. The CDR3 has 14 residues. Germline CDR1 and CDR2: MNHEY and SMNVEV (reference sequence). The V segment lost 7 bases and the J segment 4 bases; nucleotides outside the gene matches: 7. The chain carries TRBV27 and TRBJ1-1; 9 positions match TRBD1. Material for sequencing was peripheral blood. This TCR came from a middle-aged man with acute or convalescent COVID-19. The CDR3: CASTADRGSTEAFF. The CDR3 region has the DNA TGTGCCAGCACCGCCGACAGGGGGTCCACTGAAGCTTTCTTT.